These 11 T cell receptor beta chains were sequenced from one sample in a study of tumor-infiltrating lymphocytes in primary liver carcinoma (dated by TCRdb to about 2017). Instrument used: Illumina HiSeq 2500. TCRbeta-specific cDNA was reverse-transcribed from around 500 ng total RNA using a constant-region primer and ProtoScript II reverse transcriptase. The TCRbeta libraries were prepared through three rounds of nested multiplex PCR following a slightly modified ARM-PCR procedure. Each of the first two PCR rounds ran for approximately 10 cycles using multiplex TRBV1-TRBV30 forward primers together with a Cbeta reverse primer. In-frame beta chains were kept once TCRdb had trimmed the public reads at Q25 with fastp and called clones with MiXCR. Duplicate CDR3 protein sequences are folded into a single record with the most common DNA and genes. This sample comprises 90,000 to 110,000 distinct CDR3 sequences, roughly 80% of them detected only once. Of the sample, approximately 21% is held by the ten largest clones.

Total RNA and DNA were co-extracted without cell sorting from roughly 20-30 mg of bulk tissue using the AllPrep DNA/RNA mini kit. The sequenced material came from liver tumor tissue from sampling region 3. The meaning of the sample's cell subset or site label: tumor region T3, left-lateral pole. The source of these receptors is a middle-aged man with primary liver carcinoma and hepatitis B virus infection.

This clonotype was seen a few times. The junction shows a germline mismatch at one end, possibly a read error. This rearrangement joins TRBV29-1 to TRBJ2-6, with TRBD1 as a possible D gene (6 bases). Germline CDR1 is SQVTM and CDR2 is ANQGSEA. The CDR3 runs 13 residues. Here the CDR3 DNA reads TGCAGCGTTACAGGGTCTGGGGCCAACGTCCTGACCTTC. This sequence encodes CSVTGSGANVLTF.

As concerns this clonotype: This is likely a read error, given that the CDR3 carries no conserved phenylalanine or tryptophan at its end. The chain recombines TRBV11-1 with TRBJ1-1; D uncertain. CDR3 length: 13 amino acids. The germline gives CDR1 SGHAT, CDR2 FQDESV (reference sequence). The CDR3 here is CASSLNRNIEAFI. CDR3 nucleotides: TGCGCCAGCAGCTTAAACCGGAACATTGAAGCTTTCATT.

On this clonotype: At one end the junction does not follow the germline gene, possibly because of a read error. This chain uses TRBV2 with TRBJ1-1; D not resolved. CDR3 length equals 13 residues. From germline, CDR1 is SNHLY and CDR2 FYNNEI. CDR3: CASNEQANIEAFF. The DNA of the CDR3 is TGTGCCAGCAATGAGCAGGCCAACATTGAAGCTTTCTTT.

For this clonotype: The germline gene is not matched at one end of the junction; a read error may be the cause. This chain links TRBV11-2 with TRBJ2-7; D possibly corresponds to TRBD2 (5 bases). CDR1 SGHAT and CDR2 FQNNGV come from the germline V gene. This CDR3 is 14 amino acids long. Here the CDR3 reads CASCSNGNSYEQYF. The CDR3 region has the DNA TGTGCCAGCTGCTCTAACGGGAACTCCTATGAGCAGTACTTC.

V usage is TRBV5-1 and J usage is TRBJ2-1; possibly TRBD1 or TRBD2 for D (5 bases each). With 5 bases removed from V and 9 bases from J, the gap between germline ends came to 15 bases. The CDR3 is 13 residues long. Germline V lookup: CDR1 SGHRS, CDR2 YFSETQ. The CDR3 sequence: CASSASWGSEQFF. As DNA, the CDR3 is TGCGCCAGCAGTGCCTCGTGGGGGAGTGAGCAGTTCTTC.

Of note for this clonotype: Because it lacks the conserved phenylalanine or tryptophan at the end, this CDR3 is likely a read error. This rearrangement joins TRBV6-5 to TRBJ2-3; D is perhaps TRBD2 (6 bases). This CDR3 region has 15 residues. Trimming took off 7 bases at V and 3 bases at J, with 17 bases between the two ends. Germline loops: CDR1 MNHEY, CDR2 SVGAGI. The CDR3 reads CASNPGLAGTDTQYY. In nucleotides, the CDR3 is TGTGCCAGCAACCCAGGATTGGCGGGAACAGATACGCAGTATTAT.

Of note for this clonotype: Mismatch with germline at one junction end may stem from a read error. V gene TRBV29-1 combines with J gene TRBJ1-1, with a possible D match to TRBD1 (5 bases). The CDR3 extends over 12 amino acids. The germline gives CDR1 SQVTM, CDR2 ANQGSEA. The CDR3 DNA is TGCAGTGTTGGGAAGGGGACGTTTGGAGCTTTCTTT. The encoded protein is CSVGKGTFGAFF. The entire variable domain, with the rest obtained from reference TRBV29-1 and TRBJ1-1, is as follows: SAVISQKPSRDICQRGTSLTIQCQVDSQVTMMFWYRQQPGQSLTLIATANQGSEATYESGFVIDKFPISRPNLTFSTLTVSNMSPEDSSIYLCSVGKGTFGAFFGQGTRLTVV.

This clonotype occurred many times. A read error may be the cause here, since a much bigger clone is one base away. The V gene is TRBV6-5, the J gene TRBJ2-5, with 8 bases matching TRBD2. V lost 11 bases and J lost 4; bases outside the gene matches: 12. CDR1 and CDR2 from the germline V gene are MNHEY and SVGAGI. The CDR3 covers 14 residues. The CDR3 DNA reads TGTGCCTCTACGGGGGGGGGCAGAAGAGAGACCCAGTACTTC. It encodes CASTGGGRRETQYF.

This clonotype has ten or more counts. CDR3 protein: CASSPRGTGGITEAFF. For the CDR3, the DNA is TGTGCCAGCAGCCCCCGGGGGACAGGGGGAATCACTGAAGCTTTCTTT. The genes are TRBV7-9 and TRBJ1-1; 11 bases align to TRBD1. Germline V gene sequence: CDR1 SEHNR, CDR2 FQNEAQ (reference sequence). J lost 4 bases, V lost 5 bases, and 9 bases had no gene match. The CDR3 extends over 16 amino acids.

Of note for this clonotype: The junction differs from germline at one of its ends, possibly a read error. The rearrangement links TRBV29-1 to TRBJ1-1; the D is unclear. The CDR3 totals 14 residues. Germline V gene lookup returns CDR1 SQVTM and CDR2 ANQGSEA. The CDR3 DNA reads TGCAGTGTCTGCCCGTCCAGGAGAAACACTAAAGCTTTCTTT. Translated: CSVCPSRRNTKAFF.

With regard to this clonotype: In this CDR3 the conserved last residue, phenylalanine or tryptophan, is missing, so a read error is likely. V usage is TRBV6-6 and J usage is TRBJ1-1, with D hard to call. CDR1 is MNHNY, CDR2 SVGAGI, per germline (reference sequence). Trimming cost V 2 bases and J 6 bases, with 19 bases left between them. The CDR3 totals 16 residues. The CDR3, as DNA: TGTGCCAGCAGTTACGCCCCCGGGTCAGGTGGGCCTGAAGCTTTCGTT. This encodes CASSYAPGSGGPEAFV.